This T cell receptor (beta chain) was identified during a study of blood T cell repertoires in COVID-19. CDR3 length: 14 amino acids. The V and J ends lost 5 bases and 5 bases, in that order; junction bases with no gene match: 6. Germline CDR1 reads LGHNA; CDR2 reads YSLEER. The protocol was immunoSEQ multiplex PCR, while the TCRdb copy is restricted to in-frame clones and leaves out a portion. The sample lists approximately 150,000 clones, less than 85% occurring once. The sample holds a few counts of this clone. The receptor's source is an older woman with COVID-19, enrolled during active disease. The V call is TRBV4-3, the J call TRBJ2-1, with TRBD2 identical over 7 bases. The sequenced sample was peripheral blood. The CDR3 reads CASSTRGGDNEQFF. For the CDR3, the DNA is TGCGCCAGCAGCACGCGGGGAGGGGACAATGAGCAGTTCTTC.